The rows below give T cell receptor beta chains drawn from one sample of a study of Graves' ophthalmopathy and Graves' hyperthyroidism. TCRdb used MiXCR to reprocess the multiplex PCR reads, holding one entry per CDR3 protein. The sample includes some 390,000 distinct CDR3 sequences, 15% to 20% of them seen just once. Specimen: peripheral blood. These receptors all stem from a woman aged 18-35 years with Graves' ophthalmopathy. CDR3s include the opening cysteine and the closing phenylalanine or tryptophan. D genes are given only for firm matches. Clone size is shown for a subset of rows, as once, few, many or a class of expanded clone.

j_call clone_size v_call d_call cdr3_nt cdr3_aa
TRBJ2-2 many TRBV30 TRBD2 TGTGCCTGGACTAAAGGTAGCGGGGGCGCGAACACCGGGGAGCTGTTTTTT CAWTKGSGGANTGELFF
TRBJ1-6 - TRBV30 TRBD1 TGTGCCTGGAGTGCCGGACAGGAGTATTCACCCCTCCACTTT CAWSAGQEYSPLHF
TRBJ2-7 - TRBV30 TRBD1 TGTGCCTGGAGTGTCCGGGACAGGGGGCTGTACGAGCAGTACTTC CAWSVRDRGLYEQYF
TRBJ2-2 - TRBV6-1 - TGTGCCAGCAAGGGGTCGGGGGTTTTAACCGGGGAGCTGTTTTTT CASKGSGVLTGELFF
TRBJ2-4 many TRBV6-1 - TGTGCCAGCAGGGGCTCCCAAGTGGGCAAAAACATTCAGTACTTC CASRGSQVGKNIQYF
TRBJ2-2 many TRBV3-1 - TGTGCCAGCAGCCCGAAGGGATCACCTAACACCGGGGAGCTGTTTTTT CASSPKGSPNTGELFF
TRBJ1-1 many TRBV29-1 - TGCAGCGCCTCGGAGGCGAGCCCTGAAGCTTTCTTT CSASEASPEAFF
TRBJ2-7 - TRBV6-1 - TGTGCCAGCCTAGCCTACGAGCAGTACTTC CASLAYEQYF
TRBJ1-1 many TRBV6-2/TRBV6-3 TRBD1 TGTGCCAGCAGTACAAACAGGGGGCAGGGCACTGAAGCTTTCTTT CASSTNRGQGTEAFF
TRBJ2-7 many TRBV25-1 TRBD1 TGTGCCAGCAGTGGAAAGACAGGGTACTCCTACGAGCAGTACTTC CASSGKTGYSYEQYF
TRBJ2-7 many TRBV6-2/TRBV6-3 - TGTGCCAGCAGCCGGGACGCAGTCATGGACGAGCAGTACTTC CASSRDAVMDEQYF
TRBJ2-4 many TRBV27 TRBD2 TGTGCCAGCACCGGTAGCGGGAGAGGAACTAAAGCCAAAAACATTCAGTACTTC CASTGSGRGTKAKNIQYF
TRBJ2-7 few TRBV27 TRBD1 TGTGCCAGCAGTTTCCTTTCGAGGGGGCGTTCCTACGAGCAGTACTTC CASSFLSRGRSYEQYF
TRBJ2-2 many TRBV27 - TGTGCCAGCAGTTTCCCTGGCACCGGGGAGCTGTTTTTT CASSFPGTGELFF
TRBJ2-2 many TRBV11-2 TRBD2 TGTGCCAGCAGCCTCCGGGCGGGACTAGCGGCGAACACCGGGGAGCTGTTTTTT CASSLRAGLAANTGELFF
TRBJ2-2 many TRBV7-2 - TGTGCCAGCAGCTTCTTACGTACCGGGGAGCTGTTTTTT CASSFLRTGELFF
TRBJ2-5 many TRBV20-1 TRBD2 TGCAGTGCTTCTAGCGGGGCGGTAAGGGAGACCCAGTACTTC CSASSGAVRETQYF
TRBJ1-5 many TRBV24-1 - TGTGCCACCAGTGACTCTCTCCGGGGCGTAAATCAGCCCCAGCATTTT CATSDSLRGVNQPQHF
TRBJ1-5 many TRBV7-2 - TGTGCCAGCAGCTCGTACACCCAGCCCCAGCATTTT CASSSYTQPQHF
TRBJ1-1 many TRBV19 - TGTGCCACCAGGGGTGACGGGGTGGCCACTGAAGCTTTCTTT CATRGDGVATEAFF
TRBJ1-2 many TRBV7-2 TRBD1 TGTGCCAGCAGCCACGGGACAGTTTCATACTATGGCTACACCTTC CASSHGTVSYYGYTF
TRBJ1-5 many TRBV4-1 TRBD1 TGCGCCAGCAGCCTACTACCAGGGGGGACAGGGGCGGATCAGCCCCAGCATTTT CASSLLPGGTGADQPQHF
TRBJ2-7 many TRBV27 TRBD1 TGTGCCAGCAGTTTAGCCCTGGGGGACAGCTCCTACGAGCAGTACTTC CASSLALGDSSYEQYF
TRBJ2-5 - TRBV6-2/TRBV6-3 TRBD2 TGTGCCAGCAGTTACTCGTCCGGGGGGCGCAAGACTAGCGGGGAGGTGGAGACCCAGTACTTC CASSYSSGGRKTSGEVETQYF
TRBJ1-1 - TRBV7-2 - TGTGCCAGCAGCTTTCCCCGGCTGACTGAAGCTTTCTTT CASSFPRLTEAFF
TRBJ1-2 many TRBV10-2 - TGCGCCAGCCACGGGCCTTTGGGCTACACCTTC CASHGPLGYTF
TRBJ1-1 many TRBV25-1 - TGTGCCAGCAGTGGGGCGCGGGGTACTGAAGCTTTCTTT CASSGARGTEAFF
TRBJ2-7 many TRBV6-5 TRBD2 TGTGCCAGCAGGGGGAGCGGGAGCTCCTACGAGCAGTACTTC CASRGSGSSYEQYF
TRBJ2-5 many TRBV3-1 TRBD2 TGTGCCAGCAGCCAAGACGCGGGGGGTTGGGAGACCCAGTACTTC CASSQDAGGWETQYF
TRBJ2-7 - TRBV5-5 TRBD1 TGTGCCAGCAGCTTGGGGGGACAGTCCGTCTACGAGCAGTACTTC CASSLGGQSVYEQYF
TRBJ1-5 many TRBV12-3/TRBV12-4 - TGTGCCAGCAGCCGAGGGACGCGGGATAGCAATCAGCCCCAGCATTTT CASSRGTRDSNQPQHF
TRBJ2-7 many TRBV6-1 - TGTGCCAGCAGTGAGACCTCCTACGAGCAGTACTTC CASSETSYEQYF
TRBJ2-5 many TRBV7-2 - TGTGCCAGCAGCTTAGCGGTAGGAGAGACCCAGTACTTC CASSLAVGETQYF
TRBJ1-2 - TRBV6-2/TRBV6-3 - TGTGCCAGCAGTTACTCAGCAGGAACGACATATGGCTACACCTTC CASSYSAGTTYGYTF
TRBJ2-5 - TRBV9 - TGTGCCAGCAGCGTAGGGACGGGAAAAGAGACCCAGTACTTC CASSVGTGKETQYF
TRBJ2-5 many TRBV10-2 TRBD1 TGCGCCAGCAGTGGGGGACAGACTTTGGAGACCCAGTACTTC CASSGGQTLETQYF
TRBJ2-7 many TRBV7-2 - TGTGCCAGCAGCTTAGTAGGCGGGCTCTCCTACGAGCAGTACTTC CASSLVGGLSYEQYF
TRBJ2-6 many TRBV11-3 - TGTGCCAGCAGCTTAGTTGGCTCTGGTGGGGCCAACGTCCTGACTTTC CASSLVGSGGANVLTF
TRBJ1-2 many TRBV12-3/TRBV12-4 TRBD1 TGTGCCAGCAGTTCGGGACAGGGAAACTATGGCTACACCTTC CASSSGQGNYGYTF
TRBJ2-5 many TRBV30 TRBD1 TGTGCCTGGAGTGTAACGGGACAGGGGGCAGGAGAGACCCAGTACTTC CAWSVTGQGAGETQYF
TRBJ1-1 few TRBV6-1 - TGTGCCAGCAGTGAAGTCAAGACCGCAAGAATAGCTTTCTTT CASSEVKTARIAFF
TRBJ2-2 many TRBV30 - TGTGCCCCGAGAGAGTTAGACGCATTATGGGACACCGGGGAGCTGTTTTTT CAPRELDALWDTGELFF
TRBJ2-7 many TRBV6-2/TRBV6-3 - TGTGCCAGCAGTTACTCGACAGCTAGCTCCTACCTCTACGAGCAGTACTTC CASSYSTASSYLYEQYF
TRBJ2-7 many TRBV6-2/TRBV6-3 - TGTGTCAGCAGCGACCCGAGGGACGAGCAGTACTTC CVSSDPRDEQYF
TRBJ2-4 many TRBV4-3 TRBD1 TGCGCCAGCAGCCAAGGGACAGGCCCCGGGATGGGCATTCAGTACTTC CASSQGTGPGMGIQYF
TRBJ2-7 many TRBV28 - TGTGCCAGCAGTTCCCCCGCTAGTCAGCTCGAGCAGTACTTC CASSSPASQLEQYF
TRBJ1-6 many TRBV3-1 TRBD1 TGTGCCAGCAGCCAAGGGGAGACAGGGGCTTCCTATAATTCACCCCTCCACTTT CASSQGETGASYNSPLHF
TRBJ1-5 many TRBV27 TRBD1 TGTGCCAGCAGTTTATCGGGGCAGGGGGGTCAGCCCCAGCATTTT CASSLSGQGGQPQHF
TRBJ2-7 many TRBV24-1 TRBD2 TGTGCCACCAGTGATCCGAATAGCGGGAGGCTTGGGGAGCAGTACTTC CATSDPNSGRLGEQYF
TRBJ2-5 many TRBV20-1 - TGCAGTGCGAACCCATCGTCCGGAGAGACCCAGTACTTC CSANPSSGETQYF
TRBJ2-7 few TRBV4-3 TRBD1 TGCGCCAGCAGCCAAGATCCCGGACAGGGGGCTCACGAGCAGTACTTC CASSQDPGQGAHEQYF
TRBJ1-5 - TRBV28 TRBD1 TGTGCCAGCAGTTTCCGGGACAGGCGCAATCAGCCCCAGCATTTT CASSFRDRRNQPQHF
TRBJ1-6 many TRBV12-3/TRBV12-4 - TGTGCCAGCAGTTTTAGTCCTCCTTCACCCCTCCACTTT CASSFSPPSPLHF
TRBJ2-5 many TRBV12-3/TRBV12-4 TRBD2 TGTGCCAGCAGACTAGCGGGGGGCAGGACCCAGTACTTC CASRLAGGRTQYF
TRBJ1-1 many TRBV2 - TGTGCCAGCAGTGAAGGAATAGGGTGGGACACTGAAGCTTTCTTT CASSEGIGWDTEAFF
TRBJ2-7 many TRBV5-5 - TGTGCCAGCAGCTTGGTTCGAACAGGGAAGGACGAGCAGTACTTC CASSLVRTGKDEQYF
TRBJ2-2 many TRBV6-5 - TGTGCCAGCAGTTACCTTACGGGATTCCCTGACGGCGGGGAGCTGTTTTTT CASSYLTGFPDGGELFF
TRBJ2-5 - TRBV6-1 TRBD2 TGTGCCGCCCGACTAGCGGAGGCGGGGACCCAGTACTTC CAARLAEAGTQYF
TRBJ1-1 many TRBV28 - TGTGCCAGCAGTGAAATCACTGAAGCTTTCTTT CASSEITEAFF